The 20 T cell receptor beta chains below all came from one sample that was sequenced in a study of blood T cell repertoires in COVID-19. The table came from immunoSEQ multiplex PCR; TCRdb's copy has only in-frame clones and leaves some out. The sample consists of roughly 56,000 clones, 85% of them appearing once. Sample: peripheral blood. These receptors were collected from a man between 70 and 80 years old with acute or convalescent COVID-19.

This rearrangement joins TRBV3-1 (or the pseudogene TRBV3-2) to TRBJ1-5; D remains ambiguous. The V and J ends lost 1 base and 0 bases respectively, with 4 bases between them. From germline, CDR1 is LGHDT and CDR2 YNNKEL (reference sequence). This CDR3 comprises 14 residues. The CDR3 region has the DNA TGTGCCAGCAGCCAAGCGGGTAGCAATCAGCCCCAGCATTTT. Translating gives CASSQAGSNQPQHF.

The V and J genes are TRBV2 and TRBJ1-3, with unresolved D. This CDR3 has 16 residues. The V end lost 3 bases, the J end lost 3 bases, and 15 bases lay between the germline ends. Per the germline V gene, CDR1 is SNHLY and CDR2 is FYNNEI. The CDR3 coding sequence is TGTGCCAGCAGTGACGGTTTTCGGGGTAGTGGAAACACCATATATTTT. It codes for CASSDGFRGSGNTIYF.

This clone was counted a single time. This chain uses TRBV2 with TRBJ2-5; 8 bases fit TRBD2. The germline V gene encodes CDR1 SNHLY and CDR2 FYNNEI. With V trimmed by 8 bases and J by 5 bases, 4 bases remained unmatched. The CDR3 runs 12 residues. DNA for the CDR3: TGTGCCAGCCGGGGGGGCGGGGAGACCCAGTACTTC. It specifies CASRGGGETQYF.

This clone appeared once. The rearrangement uses TRBV20-1 and TRBJ1-2; D is unresolved. The CDR3 consists of 11 residues. Germline assignment: CDR1 DFQATT and CDR2 SNEGSKA (reference sequence). V was pared by 5 bases and J by 6 bases, with 10 bases between. CDR3 in amino acids: CSAGFRDGYTF. CDR3 DNA sequence: TGCAGTGCTGGGTTTCGGGATGGCTACACCTTC.

J is TRBJ1-3 and V is TRBV18; D is uncertain. This CDR3 comprises 12 residues. The germline V and J ends were trimmed by 3 bases and 4 bases, with 4 bases remaining between them. Germline V gives CDR1 KGHSH, CDR2 LQKENI. CDR3 coding DNA: TGTGCCAGCTCACCGAGCGGAAACACCATATATTTT. It encodes CASSPSGNTIYF.

The chain recombines TRBV11-2 with TRBJ1-2, with 7 bases identical to TRBD1. This CDR3 comprises 14 residues. The V and J ends lost 5 bases and 3 bases, in that order; junction bases with no gene match: 6. Germline CDR1 SGHAT, CDR2 FQNNGV. In nucleotides, the CDR3 is TGTGCCAGCAGCAAAACCACAGGGGACTATGGCTACACCTTC. It is translated as CASSKTTGDYGYTF.

This chain joins TRBV5-6 and TRBJ2-1; 13 bases fit TRBD2. The CDR3 length is 17 residues. Germline CDR1 is SGHDT and CDR2 is YYEEEE. After removal of 4 bases from V and 3 bases from J, the junction contained 7 bases not matched to a gene. The CDR3 bases are TGTGCCAGCAGCCCCGGACTAGCGGGGGATTACTACAATGAGCAGTTCTTC. It specifies CASSPGLAGDYYNEQFF.

V usage is TRBV10-3 and J usage is TRBJ2-5; TRBD2 aligns across 11 bases. CDR1 is ENHRY and CDR2 is SYGVKD in the germline V gene. Trimming removed 2 bases from V and 5 bases from J; junction bases left unmatched: 4. This CDR3 comprises 15 residues. In DNA form, the CDR3 reads TGTGCCATCAGTGAGGCATTAGCGGGGGGGGAGACCCAGTACTTC. This translates into CAISEALAGGETQYF.

CDR3 sequence: CASSLQGYGVTEAFF. CDR3 sequence (DNA): TGCGCCAGCAGCTTACAGGGGTATGGGGTGACTGAAGCTTTCTTT. This sequence joins TRBV5-1 and TRBJ1-1; 7 bases are shared with TRBD1. J gave up 5 bases and V 2 bases, and 9 bases lay outside the gene matches. Germline V gene lookup returns CDR1 SGHRS and CDR2 YFSETQ. This CDR3 region has 15 residues. Variable domain in full (rest from reference TRBV5-1 and TRBJ1-1): KAGVTQTPRYLIKTRGQQVTLSCSPISGHRSVSWYQQTPGQGLQFLFEYFSETQRNKGNFPGRFSGRQFSNSRSEMNVSTLELGDSALYLCASSLQGYGVTEAFFGQGTRLTVV.

V gene TRBV4-1 combines with J gene TRBJ2-1; 12 bases agree with TRBD2. CDR1 and CDR2 from the germline V gene are MGHRA and YSYEKL. The CDR3 length is 15 residues. V dropped 4 bases and J dropped 8; count of bases not matched to a gene: 6. CDR3: CASSPRTSGVDEQFF. CDR3 in DNA: TGCGCCAGCAGCCCTCGGACTAGCGGGGTCGATGAGCAGTTCTTC.

The CDR3: CASSGHLIRGTEAFF. CDR3 bases: TGTGCCAGCAGCGGACACCTCATAAGGGGCACTGAAGCTTTCTTT. This chain links TRBV6-5 with TRBJ1-1; D may be TRBD1 (5 bases). The CDR3 is 15 residues long. The V gene lost 6 bases and the J gene lost 4 bases, with 18 bases spanning the gap. Germline-derived CDR1 and CDR2 are MNHEY and SVGAGI.

The rearrangement uses TRBV6-5 and TRBJ1-5; 8 nucleotides agree with TRBD1. Germline CDR1 MNHEY, CDR2 SVGAGI. The CDR3 contains 15 residues. Unmatched junction bases numbered 6, after V lost 5 bases and J lost 3 bases. CDR3 DNA sequence: TGTGCCAGCAGTCCGACAGGGGAAGCCAATCAGCCCCAGCATTTT. It yields the protein CASSPTGEANQPQHF.

CDR3 in DNA: TGTGCCAGCAGTTCGTCCCTAGCGGGGGGGAATGAGCAGTTCTTC. Residues: CASSSSLAGGNEQFF. The V call is TRBV6-5, the J call TRBJ2-1; 12 bases are a match to TRBD2. This CDR3 is 15 amino acids long. From germline, CDR1 is MNHEY and CDR2 SVGAGI. With V trimmed by 4 bases and J by 7 bases, 5 bases remained unmatched.

V gene TRBV27 combines with J gene TRBJ1-1; 7 bases match TRBD1. Germline lookup yields CDR1 MNHEY and CDR2 SMNVEV (reference sequence). This CDR3 has 18 residues. V lost 5 bases to trimming and J lost 0 bases; unmatched junction nucleotides: 15. The DNA of the CDR3 is TGTGCCAGCAGTGCCTTGGGGGGACAGACAATTATGAACACTGAAGCTTTCTTT. It translates to CASSALGGQTIMNTEAFF.

V usage is TRBV6-5 and J usage is TRBJ1-2, with D possibly TRBD1 on 5 matching bases. The CDR3 is 12 amino acids. Per the germline V gene, CDR1 is MNHEY and CDR2 is SVGAGI. Trimming pared 2 bases from V and 4 bases from J, leaving 5 bases between. The CDR3 reads CASSYTGYGYTF. CDR3 sequence (DNA): TGTGCCAGCAGTTACACAGGCTATGGCTACACCTTC.

This chain joins TRBV5-1 and TRBJ1-2; 12 bases are shared with TRBD1. This CDR3 has 14 amino acids. V lost 4 bases, J lost 4 bases, and 2 bases stayed unmatched. Looked up from germline, CDR1 is SGHRS and CDR2 is YFSETQ. CDR3 DNA sequence: TGCGCCAGCAGCCCGGGACAGGGGGCCTATGGCTACACCTTC. Its translation is CASSPGQGAYGYTF.

This chain uses TRBV2 with TRBJ1-2; no firm D call. CDR3 length: 11 amino acids. Germline V lookup: CDR1 SNHLY, CDR2 FYNNEI. V lost 6 bases to trimming and J lost 6 bases, with 8 bases between them. The CDR3 here is CASSAHDGYTF. In nucleotides, the CDR3 is TGTGCCAGCAGCGCACACGATGGCTACACCTTC.

J is TRBJ1-4 and V is TRBV10-3; the D gene is possibly TRBD1 (5 bases). Per germline, CDR1 ENHRY and CDR2 SYGVKD. Deletions cut 2 bases from V and 6 bases from J, with 7 bases between. This CDR3 is built from 13 residues. CDR3: CAISEDSYEKLFF. The CDR3 DNA sequence: TGTGCCATCAGTGAGGACAGCTATGAAAAACTGTTTTTT.

V gene TRBV6-1 combines with J gene TRBJ2-2; 11 bases map to TRBD1. Germline assignment: CDR1 MNHNS and CDR2 SASEGT. The CDR3 contains 17 residues. With V trimmed by 4 bases and J by 4 bases, 8 bases remained unmatched. CDR3 amino acids: CASSGRPGQGGTGELFF. CDR3 DNA sequence: TGTGCCAGCAGTGGACGTCCGGGACAGGGGGGCACCGGGGAGCTGTTTTTT.

The genes are TRBV9 and TRBJ1-4; 9 bases fit TRBD1. This CDR3 comprises 16 residues. Germline V CDR1 and CDR2: SGDLS, YYNGEE. V lost 3 bases, J lost 3 bases, and 6 bases stayed unmatched. CDR3 nucleotide sequence: TGTGCCAGCAGCGGGGACAGGGTACGGTCTAATGAAAAACTGTTTTTT. This gives the protein CASSGDRVRSNEKLFF.